One sample yielded the 22 T cell receptor beta chains listed below, sequenced in a study of cytomegalovirus exposure and HLA in healthy donors. The PCR had 60 Vbeta and 13 Jbeta primers. Data came from immunoSEQ multiplex PCR; TCRdb stores just in-frame clones and leaves some out. This sample yields under 200,000 clones, of which more than 65% are seen a single time; under 0.6% belongs to the top ten. The sequenced material came from PBMCs. These receptors all stem from a woman aged 50 to 60 in good health and CMV-seronegative.

The chain recombines TRBV27 with TRBJ2-2; D may be TRBD1 (6 bases). The CDR3 length is 14 residues. Germline CDR1 MNHEY, CDR2 SMNVEV (reference sequence). Deletions cut 3 bases from V and 6 bases from J, with 11 bases between. The CDR3: CASSFSGVAGELFF. In DNA, the CDR3 is TGTGCCAGCAGTTTTTCAGGGGTTGCCGGGGAGCTGTTTTTT.

CDR3 sequence reads: CASSPTGTSGQETQYF. The CDR3 DNA sequence: TGCGCCAGCAGCCCAACCGGGACTAGCGGCCAAGAGACCCAGTACTTC. The V call is TRBV5-1, the J call TRBJ2-5; 11 bases fit TRBD2. There are 16 residues in the CDR3. Per the germline V gene, CDR1 is SGHRS and CDR2 is YFSETQ. V shed 4 bases, J shed 1 base, and the junction held 6 bases outside the gene matches.

The CDR3 DNA is TGTGCCAGCAGGGAGGGTACTAGCGGAGCCAAAAACATTCAGTACTTC. It specifies CASREGTSGAKNIQYF. The gene calls are TRBV27 and TRBJ2-4; 8 positions agree with TRBD2. The CDR3 sequence is 16 residues long. The germline V gene encodes CDR1 MNHEY and CDR2 SMNVEV (reference sequence). V trimming: 6 bases; J trimming: 0 bases; junction bases outside the gene matches: 7.

The chain recombines TRBV19 with TRBJ2-1; 9 bases fit TRBD1. The CDR3 spans 21 residues. J gave up 0 bases and V 4 bases, and 19 bases lay outside the gene matches. Germline CDR1 and CDR2: LNHDA and SQIVND (reference sequence). CDR3 residues: CASSKSGSGQGFRSSYNEQFF. CDR3 nucleotide sequence: TGTGCCAGTAGTAAGTCGGGTTCGGGACAGGGCTTCAGGAGCTCCTACAATGAGCAGTTCTTC. The complete variable domain, with remaining parts taken from reference TRBV19 and TRBJ2-1, reads DGGITQSPKYLFRKEGQNVTLSCEQNLNHDAMYWYRQDPGQGLRLIYYSQIVNDFQKGDIAEGYSVSREKKESFPLTVTSAQKNPTAFYLCASSKSGSGQGFRSSYNEQFFGPGTRLTVL.

The gene calls are TRBV9 and TRBJ2-1; 9 nucleotides line up with TRBD2. The CDR3 is 17 residues long. Trimming removed 3 bases from V and 0 bases from J; junction bases left unmatched: 7. CDR1 is SGDLS, CDR2 YYNGEE, per germline. CDR3 region: CASSAYMTSGSYNEQFF. In DNA form, the CDR3 reads TGTGCCAGCAGCGCCTACATGACTAGCGGCTCCTACAATGAGCAGTTCTTC.

The chain uses TRBV4-3 and TRBJ2-3, with 10 bases fitting TRBD2. V shed 1 base and J 1 base; nucleotides not matched to a gene: 5. Germline assignment: CDR1 LGHNA and CDR2 YSLEER. The CDR3 loop spans 17 amino acids. For the CDR3, the DNA is TGCGCCAGCAGCCAAGGCTTAGCGGGGGGAGGCACAGATACGCAGTATTTT. Amino acids: CASSQGLAGGGTDTQYF.

In its sample, this clone was seen once. This sequence joins TRBV7-9 and TRBJ1-4; 9 positions match TRBD1. V lost 1 base, J lost 8 bases, and 5 bases stayed unmatched. In germline, CDR1 is SEHNR, CDR2 FQNEAQ (reference sequence). The CDR3 spans 15 residues. The CDR3 DNA reads as TGTGCCAGCAGCTTAGTACAGGGGGCAGGGGAAAAACTGTTTTTT. Translated: CASSLVQGAGEKLFF.

The chain uses TRBV7-9 and TRBJ2-5; 12 bases agree with TRBD2. The V gene end was trimmed by 5 bases and the J gene end by 1 base; junction bases not matched to a gene: 2. The CDR3 length is 15 residues. CDR1 SEHNR and CDR2 FQNEAQ come from the germline V gene (reference sequence). Written as DNA, the CDR3 is TGTGCCAGCAGCCCACTAGCGGGGGGCCAAGAGACCCAGTACTTC. Residues: CASSPLAGGQETQYF.

The chain has TRBV7-2 and TRBJ1-4; perhaps TRBD1 as D (5 bases). Trimming removed 5 bases at V and 5 bases at J, with 12 bases between. The length of the CDR3 is 14 residues. Germline V CDR1 and CDR2: SGHTA, FQGNSA. CDR3 nucleotides: TGTGCCAGCAGCCGACGGAGACAGAATGAAAAACTGTTTTTT. Residues: CASSRRRQNEKLFF.

The gene calls are TRBV6-1 and TRBJ1-2; D uncertain. From germline, CDR1 is MNHNS and CDR2 SASEGT. Trimming took 1 base from V and 5 from J, leaving 5 bases between them. The CDR3 length is 12 residues. This chain's CDR3 is CASSEDGYGYTF. CDR3 coding DNA: TGTGCCAGCAGTGAAGACGGTTATGGCTACACCTTC.

This sequence joins TRBV5-6 and TRBJ2-7; 7 nucleotides line up with TRBD2. Unmatched junction bases numbered 9, after V lost 6 bases and J lost 3 bases. From germline, CDR1 is SGHDT and CDR2 YYEEEE. The length of the CDR3 is 14 residues. As DNA, the CDR3 is TGTGCCAGCACGGGACTCCGGGAGGACTACGAGCAGTACTTC. Protein product: CASTGLREDYEQYF.

The chain joins TRBV27 to TRBJ1-5; D may be TRBD1 (5 bases). The V gene lost 2 bases and the J gene lost 5 bases, with 13 bases spanning the gap. This CDR3 has 15 residues. In germline, CDR1 is MNHEY, CDR2 SMNVEV (reference sequence). The CDR3 loop is CASSLAGGGDQPQHF. The CDR3 DNA reads TGTGCCAGCAGTTTAGCCGGGGGTGGGGATCAGCCCCAGCATTTT.

The DNA of the CDR3 is TGTGCCACCAGCAGTGGACAGGGTGGGCAGTTCTTC. Translated: CATSSGQGGQFF. The gene calls are TRBV15 and TRBJ2-1; 8 bases are shared with TRBD1. The ends lost 3 bases at V and 12 bases at J; junction bases unmatched: 4. The CDR3 has 12 amino acids. The germline V gene encodes CDR1 LNHNV and CDR2 YYDKDF (reference sequence). The whole variable domain, remainder taken from reference TRBV15 and TRBJ2-1, is DAMVIQNPRYQVTQFGKPVTLSCSQTLNHNVMYWYQQKSSQAPKLLFHYYDKDFNNEADTPDNFQSRRPNTSFCFLDIRSPGLGDTAMYLCATSSGQGGQFFGPGTRLTVL.

The rearrangement links TRBV5-1 to TRBJ1-1; tentative D call: TRBD1 (5 bases). Germline V CDR1 and CDR2: SGHRS, YFSETQ. V lost 4 bases and J 7 bases, leaving 17 bases between the germline ends. The CDR3 loop spans 14 amino acids. For the CDR3, the DNA is TGCGCCAGCAGCGACAGTCTCTCTCGGGTTGAAGCTTTCTTT. Its translation is CASSDSLSRVEAFF.

The chain uses TRBV4-3 and TRBJ2-2; TRBD1 is a possible D gene (6 bases). The ends were cut back, 1 base at V and 6 bases at J, with 15 bases in the middle. Germline CDR1 and CDR2: LGHNA and YSLEER. CDR3 length equals 16 residues. This CDR3 is CASSQVGRGKAGELFF. CDR3 DNA sequence: TGCGCCAGCAGCCAAGTTGGCAGGGGAAAGGCCGGGGAGCTGTTTTTT.

This clone was seen a few times. The CDR3 region has the DNA TGTGCCAGCAGTCAAGGGGGATCTGGAAACACCATATATTTT. Its translation is CASSQGGSGNTIYF. The chain employs TRBV9 and TRBJ1-3, with D perhaps TRBD1 (6 bases). The germline gives CDR1 SGDLS, CDR2 YYNGEE. Trimming stripped 5 bases from V and 1 base from J, with 10 bases between. This CDR3 spans 14 amino acids.

The chain links TRBV25-1 to TRBJ2-3; 12 bases are a match to TRBD1. The V and J ends lost 6 bases and 6 bases, in that order; junction bases with no gene match: 7. The CDR3 runs 15 residues. Germline-derived CDR1 and CDR2 are MGHDK and SYGVNS. The CDR3 bases are TGTGCCAGCAGCCAGGGACAGGGGGCTTCGGATACGCAGTATTTT. It is translated as CASSQGQGASDTQYF.

The chain has TRBV19 and TRBJ1-5, with 7 bases identical to TRBD1. This CDR3 contains 14 residues. Germline trimming cut 3 bases from V and 8 bases from J; bases unmatched to any gene: 7. Germline CDR1 is LNHDA and CDR2 is SQIVND (reference sequence). CDR3 amino acids: CASSMGTGVKPQHF. The DNA for the CDR3 is TGTGCCAGTAGTATGGGAACAGGGGTAAAGCCCCAGCATTTT.

On this clone: Additional DNA sequences in this sample encode the identical CDR3. This chain joins TRBV27 and TRBJ1-2, with a tentative D call TRBD1 (5 bases). V was trimmed by 0 bases and J by 3 bases, leaving 5 bases between them. This CDR3 has 13 residues. CDR1 and CDR2 from the germline V gene are MNHEY and SMNVEV (reference sequence). The CDR3 sequence: CASSLSGDYGYTF. CDR3 sequence (DNA): TGTGCCAGCAGTTTATCAGGGGACTATGGCTACACCTTC.

The CDR3 protein is CASSLGTAGGFNQPQHF. The CDR3 DNA follows: TGTGCCAGCAGCTTGGGTACGGCGGGCGGATTCAATCAGCCCCAGCATTTT. This chain joins TRBV5-8 and TRBJ1-5; D is unclear. Germline CDR1 SGHTS, CDR2 YDEGEE. The CDR3 extends over 17 amino acids. With 0 bases removed from V and 3 bases from J, the gap between germline ends came to 16 bases.

The rearrangement links TRBV18 to TRBJ1-1; TRBD1 aligns across 8 bases. The germline gives CDR1 KGHSH, CDR2 LQKENI. This CDR3 has 14 amino acids. Losses at the gene ends were 4 bases for V and 4 bases for J; bases not matched to a gene: 5. CDR3 nucleotide sequence: TGTGCCAGCTCACAAGGACAGGGTGGCACTGAAGCTTTCTTT. Protein product: CASSQGQGGTEAFF.

This rearrangement joins TRBV9 to TRBJ2-3, with 13 bases fitting TRBD2. V lost 3 bases to trimming and J lost 1 base; unmatched junction nucleotides: 5. The CDR3 contains 17 residues. Per germline, CDR1 SGDLS and CDR2 YYNGEE. In nucleotides, the CDR3 is TGTGCCAGCAGCGAACTAGCGGGGGGGCAGGGCACAGATACGCAGTATTTT. Translation gives CASSELAGGQGTDTQYF.